This note documents a single T cell receptor beta chain sequence. The entry originates in a study of PD-L1 blockade in urothelial cancer. As for the study in general: About 85% of the 29 patients were men whose urothelial cancer was bladder-origin. Analysis of the blood was performed 3 weeks (second dose) and 6 weeks after treatment start.

Trimming cost V 4 bases and J 1 base, with 10 bases left between them. CDR1 and CDR2 from the germline V gene are SEHNR and FQNEAQ (reference sequence). The CDR3 has 14 amino acids. A spike-in of synthetic TCR analog templates was added to each PCR. The table came from immunoSEQ multiplex PCR; TCRdb's copy has only in-frame clones and leaves some out. The sample lists more than 35,000 clones, roughly 78% occurring once. The sample consisted of PBMCs, taken around atezolizumab (anti-PD-L1) treatment. V gene TRBV7-9 combines with J gene TRBJ1-1, with D perhaps matching TRBD1 (5 bases). The clonotype was recovered from a man aged 65 to 85 with urothelial cancer. The CDR3 coding sequence is TGTGCCAGCAGCTACCTAACAGGGAACACTGAAGCTTTCTTT. It is translated as CASSYLTGNTEAFF. The complete variable domain, with remaining parts taken from reference TRBV7-9 and TRBJ1-1, reads DTGVSQNPRHKITKRGQNVTFRCDPISEHNRLYWYRQTLGQGPEFLTYFQNEAQLEKSRLLSDRFSAERPKGSFSTLEIQRTEQGDSAMYLCASSYLTGNTEAFFGQGTRLTVV.